These 31 T cell receptor beta chains were all obtained from the same sample, sequenced in a study of post-analysis software for immune sequencing data. General observations from the study: Patients had higher frequencies than controls of five TRBV segments, including TRBV5-6, TRBV5-1 and TRBV20-1.

TCR beta libraries were prepared from cDNA with unique molecular identifiers. TCRdb reprocessed the PCR reads via MiXCR and lists one record per CDR3 protein. The sample yields hundreds of thousands of distinct CDR3 sequences, roughly three fifths seen once. The antigens of these receptors remain unknown. The sequencing input was blood. These receptors were collected from a girl aged 2 to 9 with multiple sclerosis.

This clonotype was recorded many times. This sequence joins TRBV5-1 and TRBJ2-1, with D unclear. Trimming removed 0 bases from V and 9 bases from J, with 7 bases in between. Germline CDR1 and CDR2: SGHRS and YFSETQ. The CDR3 extends over 12 amino acids. CDR3 coding DNA: TGCGCCAGCAGCTTGGCGGGCGTTGAGCAGTTCTTC. Residues: CASSLAGVEQFF.

This chain connects TRBV20-1 to TRBJ1-3; TRBD1 matches 10 bases. Germline V gene data show CDR1 as DFQATT and CDR2 as SNEGSKA (reference sequence). The CDR3 loop spans 15 amino acids. V gave up 6 bases and J gave up 2 bases; unmatched junction bases: 7. The CDR3 bases are TGCAGTGCCAGTCCGGGACAGGGGCCTGGAAACACCATATATTTT. Protein product: CSASPGQGPGNTIYF.

The chain combines TRBV28 with TRBJ2-5; unclear D gene. In germline, CDR1 is MDHEN, CDR2 SYDVKM. V lost 2 bases, J lost 1 base, and 11 bases lay in between. CDR3 length equals 15 residues. The CDR3 DNA sequence: TGTGCCAGCAGTTTAGTCGGGTCCGCCCAAGAGACCCAGTACTTC. This codes for CASSLVGSAQETQYF.

This rearrangement joins TRBV10-3 to TRBJ2-3, with a weak D call TRBD2 (6 bases). The length of the CDR3 is 12 residues. The V end was cut by 4 bases, the J end by 14 bases, with 16 bases between. The germline V gene encodes CDR1 ENHRY and CDR2 SYGVKD. DNA of the CDR3: TGTGCCATCAGTGGGGACTTCCAGTTTATGTATTTT. It codes for CAISGDFQFMYF.

The V call is TRBV20-1, the J call TRBJ2-1, with D perhaps TRBD1 (6 bases). The CDR3 runs to 16 residues. Between the trimmed V and J ends, which lost 5 bases and 0 bases, there was a span of 17 bases. Germline V CDR1 and CDR2: DFQATT, SNEGSKA (reference sequence). The CDR3 region is CSAPRDTHNSYNEQFF. CDR3 sequence (DNA): TGCAGTGCTCCCCGGGACACTCATAACTCCTACAATGAGCAGTTCTTC.

The rearrangement links TRBV20-1 to TRBJ1-1; perhaps TRBD1 as D (6 bases). The CDR3 covers 14 residues. Deletions cut 2 bases from V and 3 bases from J, with 13 bases between. Germline assignment: CDR1 DFQATT and CDR2 SNEGSKA (reference sequence). In nucleotides, the CDR3 is TGCAGTGCTAGATTCGGGGGCTCAGACACTGAAGCTTTCTTT. As protein: CSARFGGSDTEAFF.

V and J are TRBV6-5 and TRBJ2-7, with 8 bases that match TRBD1. The CDR3 has 15 residues. Trimming took 2 bases from V and 3 from J; bases not matched to a gene: 6. Germline loops: CDR1 MNHEY, CDR2 SVGAGI. The CDR3 DNA reads as TGTGCCAGCAGTTACGGCCCGGGACAGGACTACGAGCAGTACTTC. Encoded protein: CASSYGPGQDYEQYF.

The rearrangement uses TRBV11-2 and TRBJ2-1, with 8 bases fitting TRBD1. The trim removed 0 bases at V and 5 bases at J, leaving 9 bases unmatched. CDR1 is SGHAT and CDR2 is FQNNGV in the germline V gene. This CDR3 has 17 amino acids. CDR3 sequence reads: CASSLERVAGGHNEQFF. CDR3 in DNA: TGTGCCAGCAGCTTAGAAAGGGTTGCAGGGGGCCACAATGAGCAGTTCTTC. The whole variable domain, filled in from reference TRBV11-2 and TRBJ2-1, reads EAGVAQSPRYKIIEKRQSVAFWCNPISGHATLYWYQQILGQGPKLLIQFQNNGVVDDSQLPKDRFSAERLKGVDSTLKIQPAKLEDSAVYLCASSLERVAGGHNEQFFGPGTRLTVL.

The chain uses TRBV24-1 and TRBJ2-3; tentatively, D is TRBD2 (6 bases). Germline assignment: CDR1 KGHDR and CDR2 SFDVKD. This CDR3 comprises 16 residues. Trimming stripped 5 bases from V and 3 bases from J, with 17 bases between. The CDR3 loop reads CATSAGRGEGTDTQYF. Here the CDR3 DNA reads TGTGCCACCAGTGCCGGGCGGGGCGAGGGGACAGATACGCAGTATTTT.

This clonotype has a handful of counts. The chain uses TRBV5-6 and TRBJ1-4; weak D call: TRBD1 (5 bases). This CDR3 region has 18 residues. Germline V CDR1 and CDR2: SGHDT, YYEEEE. The germline V and J ends were trimmed by 4 bases and 0 bases, with 19 bases remaining between them. Here the CDR3 reads CASSPTPGSGATNEKLFF. CDR3 nucleotide sequence: TGTGCCAGCAGCCCTACCCCAGGGAGCGGGGCAACTAATGAAAAACTGTTTTTT.

V and J are TRBV13 and TRBJ1-1; maybe TRBD1 (6 bases). The CDR3 is 14 residues long. Germline V gene sequence: CDR1 PRHDT, CDR2 FYEKMQ (reference sequence). V lost 0 bases to trimming and J lost 7 bases, with 12 bases between them. CDR3 sequence (DNA): TGTGCCAGCAGCTTAGGCATCTGGACAGATGAAGCTTTCTTT. Encoded protein: CASSLGIWTDEAFF.

This sequence joins TRBV15 and TRBJ1-5, with D possibly TRBD1 on 6 matching bases. Germline V gene sequence: CDR1 LNHNV, CDR2 YYDKDF (reference sequence). Trimming pared 0 bases from V and 1 base from J, leaving 10 bases between. The CDR3 is 16 residues long. The CDR3 region is CATSREGGASNQPQHF. In nucleotides, the CDR3 is TGTGCCACCAGCAGAGAGGGGGGGGCAAGCAATCAGCCCCAGCATTTT.

V is TRBV12-3 or TRBV12-4 and J is TRBJ2-1, with 7 bases identical to TRBD2. The CDR3 has 15 residues. Unmatched junction bases numbered 9, after V lost 5 bases and J lost 5 bases. CDR3 loop: CASSPPSGTNNEQFF. The CDR3 nucleotides are TGTGCCAGCAGTCCCCCTAGCGGAACTAACAATGAGCAGTTCTTC.

The chain couples TRBV5-1 to TRBJ2-3; unclear D gene. Between the trimmed V and J ends, which lost 7 bases and 0 bases, there was a span of 12 bases. This CDR3 has 14 residues. Germline loops: CDR1 SGHRS, CDR2 YFSETQ. CDR3 amino acids: CASRRIPSTDTQYF. CDR3 in DNA: TGCGCCAGCCGGAGAATACCAAGCACAGATACGCAGTATTTT.

The V gene is TRBV7-7, the J gene TRBJ1-4; the D gene is possibly TRBD1 (5 bases). The CDR3 totals 14 residues. Per germline, CDR1 SSHAT and CDR2 FNYEAQ (reference sequence). V gave up 1 base and J gave up 10 bases, with 13 bases separating them. The CDR3 DNA reads as TGTGCCAGCAGCTTAGGGGGGACGGGTGGAAAACTGTTTTTT. Translation: CASSLGGTGGKLFF.

In its sample, this clonotype was seen once. The V gene is TRBV10-3, the J gene TRBJ2-7; 7 nucleotides line up with TRBD2. This CDR3 region has 14 residues. V lost 4 bases and J lost 2; bases outside the gene matches: 5. The V gene's germline CDR1 is ENHRY and CDR2 SYGVKD. The CDR3 region is CAISAGLAAYEQYF. CDR3 DNA sequence: TGTGCCATCAGTGCCGGGCTAGCGGCCTACGAGCAGTACTTC.

CDR3 sequence reads: CASSSGRTRETQYF. CDR3 coding DNA: TGCGCCAGCAGCTCGGGCCGGACTAGAGAGACCCAGTACTTC. The J gene is TRBJ2-7, the V gene TRBV5-1; 7 nucleotides agree with TRBD2. Near its end, the DNA agrees better with TRBJ2-5, so the J call may be wrong. The CDR3 is 14 amino acids. Germline V lookup: CDR1 SGHRS, CDR2 YFSETQ.

The rearrangement joins TRBV29-1 to TRBJ2-7; tentatively, D is TRBD1 or TRBD2 (5 bases each). CDR3 length: 12 residues. Germline V gene lookup returns CDR1 SQVTM and CDR2 ANQGSEA. With 6 bases removed from V and 2 bases from J, the gap between germline ends came to 11 bases. The CDR3 loop reads CSVGDGAYEQYF. The CDR3 coding sequence is TGCAGCGTCGGGGACGGAGCCTACGAGCAGTACTTC.

The V gene is TRBV6-5, the J gene TRBJ2-4, with 9 bases matching TRBD2. V trimming: 2 bases; J trimming: 10 bases; junction bases outside the gene matches: 12. The CDR3 extends over 16 amino acids. The germline V gene has CDR1 MNHEY and CDR2 SVGAGI. The CDR3 here is CASSYALRIAGVIQYF. The CDR3 coding sequence is TGTGCCAGCAGTTACGCCCTGAGGATAGCGGGAGTTATTCAGTACTTC.

V and J are TRBV7-9 and TRBJ1-4, with a tentative D call TRBD1 (6 bases). V lost 4 bases to trimming and J lost 5 bases, with 17 bases between them. The CDR3 sequence is 16 residues long. The germline CDR1 and CDR2 sequences are SEHNR and FQNEAQ (reference sequence). The CDR3 protein is CASSSGQSLANEKLFF. As DNA, the CDR3 is TGTGCCAGCAGCTCTGGACAGTCTTTAGCCAATGAAAAACTGTTTTTT.

This chain joins TRBV10-1 and TRBJ2-1; 9 nucleotides line up with TRBD2. There are 16 residues in the CDR3. Germline V gene sequence: CDR1 WNHNN, CDR2 SYGVQD (reference sequence). V lost 0 bases, J lost 6 bases, and 6 bases stayed unmatched. The CDR3 DNA is TGCGCCAGCAGTGAGTCGAGGACTAGCGCCCTCAATGAGCAGTTCTTC. This gives the protein CASSESRTSALNEQFF.

The table lists this clonotype with a count of one. One end of the junction fails to match germline, which may point to a read error. The chain has TRBV2 and TRBJ2-1; 7 bases are shared with TRBD2. In germline, CDR1 is SNHLY, CDR2 FYNNEI. There are 15 residues in the CDR3. The CDR3 region is CASIEGGSSYNEQFF. Written as DNA, the CDR3 is TGCGCCAGCATTGAGGGCGGGAGCTCCTACAATGAGCAGTTCTTC.

V gene TRBV7-9 combines with J gene TRBJ2-3; 15 bases are a match to TRBD2. This CDR3 comprises 18 residues. Germline trimming cut 2 bases from V and 3 bases from J; bases unmatched to any gene: 6. Germline V gene data show CDR1 as SEHNR and CDR2 as FQNEAQ (reference sequence). The CDR3 bases are TGTGCCAGCAGCTTACGGACTAGCGGGGGGGAGGGTACAGATACGCAGTATTTT. Translating it yields CASSLRTSGGEGTDTQYF.

This rearrangement joins TRBV27 to TRBJ2-1; tentative D call: TRBD1 (5 bases). The CDR3 totals 14 residues. The V gene's germline CDR1 is MNHEY and CDR2 SMNVEV (reference sequence). V lost 5 bases and J 6 bases, leaving 14 bases between the germline ends. CDR3 coding DNA: TGTGCCAGCAGTCCCAGATGGGGCCTCAATGAGCAGTTCTTC. It yields the protein CASSPRWGLNEQFF.

This clonotype has just a few counts. The chain is built from TRBV12-3 or TRBV12-4 and TRBJ1-5; D perhaps matches TRBD1 (5 bases). The CDR3 is 17 residues long. Trimming removed 1 base from V and 2 bases from J, with 15 bases in between. The DNA for the CDR3 is TGTGCCAGCAGTTTAGAAATTGGGGGGATGCGCAATCAGCCCCAGCATTTT. It translates to CASSLEIGGMRNQPQHF.

This clonotype turned up a few times. CDR3 in amino acids: CATSDRRRTQETQYF. CDR3 bases: TGTGCCACCAGTGACCGGCGACGGACCCAAGAGACCCAGTACTTC. The chain is built from TRBV24-1 and TRBJ2-5; D uncertain. Looked up from germline, CDR1 is KGHDR and CDR2 is SFDVKD. V lost 4 bases to trimming and J lost 1 base, with 12 bases between them. The CDR3 spans 15 residues.

V gene TRBV29-1 combines with J gene TRBJ1-1, with D possibly being TRBD1 (5 bases). CDR1 and CDR2 (germline): SQVTM, ANQGSEA. V shed 4 bases and J shed 4 bases, with 13 bases lying between them. The CDR3 extends over 13 amino acids. The CDR3 reads CSVAPVGGTEAFF. The CDR3 DNA reads as TGCAGCGTTGCCCCTGTTGGGGGCACTGAAGCTTTCTTT.

V usage is TRBV10-3 and J usage is TRBJ2-2; D uncertain. CDR1 and CDR2 (germline): ENHRY, SYGVKD. The V end lost 4 bases, the J end lost 0 bases, and 9 bases lay between the germline ends. The CDR3 length is 15 residues. This chain's CDR3 is CAISAFGSNTGELFF. The CDR3 DNA sequence: TGTGCCATCAGTGCGTTCGGATCGAACACCGGGGAGCTGTTTTTT.

This chain joins TRBV20-1 and TRBJ2-5; the match to TRBD2 covers 10 bases. From germline, CDR1 is DFQATT and CDR2 SNEGSKA (reference sequence). The trim removed 0 bases at V and 0 bases at J, leaving 4 bases unmatched. There are 16 residues in the CDR3. Here the CDR3 DNA reads TGCAGTGCTAGAGATCAGCGGGGGGGAGACCAAGAGACCCAGTACTTC. Its protein is CSARDQRGGDQETQYF.

This sequence joins TRBV5-8 and TRBJ1-2, with 7 bases lining up with TRBD1. The V gene's germline CDR1 is SGHTS and CDR2 YDEGEE. The CDR3 spans 17 residues. Trimming cost V 0 bases and J 6 bases; bases outside gene matches: 14. CDR3 in DNA: TGTGCCAGCAGCTTGGCCTTATCCGCCAGGGGGAATAATGGCTACACCTTC. It is translated as CASSLALSARGNNGYTF.

The chain couples TRBV27 to TRBJ2-4, with a possible D match to TRBD2 (6 bases). This CDR3 contains 15 residues. Trimming took off 0 bases at V and 8 bases at J, with 14 bases between the two ends. Germline CDR1 MNHEY, CDR2 SMNVEV (reference sequence). The CDR3 loop reads CASSLSSGLKDIQYF. Here the CDR3 DNA reads TGTGCCAGCAGTTTATCCTCGGGACTGAAAGACATTCAGTACTTC.